This TCR beta chain was captured in a study of blood T cell repertoires in COVID-19. Study as a whole: COVID-19 samples, acute and convalescent, were from the United States, Italy and Spain. Sources were T cells, B-cell-depleted T cells, or PBMCs; the material itself was cDNA or gDNA.

The CDR3 extends over 14 amino acids. The germline V gene has CDR1 SGHDT and CDR2 YYEEEE. V trimming: 3 bases; J trimming: 5 bases; junction bases outside the gene matches: 4. This table comes from immunoSEQ multiplex PCR, and its TCRdb copy is limited to in-frame clones, with some not included. The sample records about 90,000 clones, 80% to 90% being singletons. J is TRBJ2-3 and V is TRBV5-6, with 9 bases lining up with TRBD2. Sequencing was carried out using peripheral blood. The sequence was obtained from a man at least 80 years old with active or convalescent COVID-19. CDR3 nucleotide sequence: TGTGCCAGCAGCTCGGGACTAGCAGAAGATACGCAGTATTTT. It translates to CASSSGLAEDTQYF.